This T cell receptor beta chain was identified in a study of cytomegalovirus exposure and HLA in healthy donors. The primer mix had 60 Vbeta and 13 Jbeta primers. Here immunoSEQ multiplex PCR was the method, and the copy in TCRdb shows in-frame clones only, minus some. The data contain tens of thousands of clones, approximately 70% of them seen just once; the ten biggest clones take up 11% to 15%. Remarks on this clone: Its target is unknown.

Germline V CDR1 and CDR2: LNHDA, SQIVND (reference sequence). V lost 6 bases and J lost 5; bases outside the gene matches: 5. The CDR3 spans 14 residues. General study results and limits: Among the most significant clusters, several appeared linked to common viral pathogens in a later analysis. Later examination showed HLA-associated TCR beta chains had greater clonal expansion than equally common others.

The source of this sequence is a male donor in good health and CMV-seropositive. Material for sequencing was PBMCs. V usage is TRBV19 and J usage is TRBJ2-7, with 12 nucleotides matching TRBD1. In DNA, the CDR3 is TGTGCCAGTAGCCCCGGGACAGGGGGCAACGAGCAGTACTTC. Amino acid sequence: CASSPGTGGNEQYF.